A selection of T cell receptor beta chains follows, all from one sample in a study of T cell responses to AZD1222 COVID-19 vaccine. Only in-frame clones appear in the TCRdb table, and some are missing; sequencing was by immunoSEQ multiplex PCR. Of about 81,000 clones in the sample, around 84% were seen once. This specimen consisted of peripheral blood, obtained 28 days after the second AZD1222 dose. All receptors derive from an adult who received the AZD1222 COVID-19 vaccine. Both conserved end residues are part of each CDR3. The D gene is left open where the match is weak. Not every row has a clone size; where given, it reads once, few, many or a size class.

>.|.|TRBJ1-2|TRBV11-3
CASSKTGGYGYTF
TGTGCCAGCAGCAAAACAGGAGGCTATGGCTACACCTTC
>.|.|TRBJ1-1|TRBV12-5
CASGPDWGTEAFF
TGTGCTAGTGGCCCGGACTGGGGGACTGAAGCTTTCTTT
>TRBD2|few|TRBJ2-1|TRBV19
CASSIDKSSGAIQFF
TGTGCCAGTAGTATAGATAAGTCTAGCGGGGCGATCCAGTTCTTC
>TRBD1|once|TRBJ2-7|TRBV5-8
CASSAPRSAGGYEQYF
TGTGCCAGCAGCGCGCCACGATCGGCAGGGGGCTACGAGCAGTACTTC
>.|.|TRBJ1-2|TRBV29-1
CSVGSGPIGGYTF
TGCAGCGTTGGCAGTGGCCCTATCGGGGGCTACACCTTC
>TRBD1|.|TRBJ1-2|TRBV19
CASSSGQDYGYTF
TGTGCCAGTAGTTCCGGACAGGACTATGGCTACACCTTC
>.|.|TRBJ2-2|TRBV27
CASSITGGELFF
TGTGCCAGCAGTATTACAGGGGGGGAGCTGTTTTTT
>TRBD2|.|TRBJ2-7|TRBV18
CASTPAGTSYEQYF
TGTGCCAGCACACCCGCCGGGACTAGCTACGAGCAGTACTTC
>.|few|TRBJ1-1|TRBV14
CASSPYTSDRNTEAFF
TGTGCCAGCAGCCCTTATACCTCCGACAGGAACACTGAAGCTTTCTTT
>.|.|TRBJ2-7|TRBV27
CASSMGTLGQYF
TGTGCCAGCAGCATGGGGACCCTTGGGCAGTACTTC
>.|.|TRBJ1-5|TRBV5-5
CASSYQRGDNQPQHF
TGTGCCAGCAGCTATCAGAGGGGGGACAATCAGCCCCAGCATTTT
>.|.|TRBJ2-5|TRBV30
CASKWRRGPQETQYF
TGTGCCTCGAAATGGCGGCGGGGACCCCAAGAGACCCAGTACTTC
>TRBD1|.|TRBJ2-3|TRBV27
CASTSPNRGGDTQYF
TGTGCCAGCACTTCCCCGAACAGGGGTGGAGATACGCAGTATTTT
>.|once|TRBJ2-7|TRBV5-6
CASSLVRAAYEQYF
TGTGCCAGCAGCTTGGTAAGGGCCGCCTACGAGCAGTACTTC
>.|.|TRBJ1-2|TRBV9
CASSVALGRGYTF
TGTGCCAGCAGCGTAGCTTTGGGGAGGGGCTACACCTTC
>.|.|TRBJ2-6|TRBV4-1
CASSQDVRVFGANVLTF
TGCGCCAGCAGCCAAGATGTTCGGGTGTTTGGGGCCAACGTCCTGACTTTC
>TRBD1|.|TRBJ2-7|TRBV7-9
CASSFGDRYYEQYF
TGTGCCAGCAGCTTCGGGGACAGATACTACGAGCAGTACTTC